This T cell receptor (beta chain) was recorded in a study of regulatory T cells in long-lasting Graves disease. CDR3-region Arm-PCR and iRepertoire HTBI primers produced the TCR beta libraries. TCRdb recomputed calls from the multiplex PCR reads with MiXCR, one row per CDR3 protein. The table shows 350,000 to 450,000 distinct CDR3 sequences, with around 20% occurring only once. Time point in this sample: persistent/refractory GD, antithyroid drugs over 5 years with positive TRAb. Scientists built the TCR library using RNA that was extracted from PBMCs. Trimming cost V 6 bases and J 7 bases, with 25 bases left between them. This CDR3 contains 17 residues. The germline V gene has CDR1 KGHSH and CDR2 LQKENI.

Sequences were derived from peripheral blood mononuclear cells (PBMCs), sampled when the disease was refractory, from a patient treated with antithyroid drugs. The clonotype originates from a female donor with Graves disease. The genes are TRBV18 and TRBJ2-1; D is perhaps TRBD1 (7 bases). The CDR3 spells CASSSKGGQGGINEQFF. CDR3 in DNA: TGTGCCAGCTCGTCGAAAGGGGGCCAAGGGGGGATTAATGAGCAGTTCTTC.